This T cell receptor beta chain was documented in a study of Graves' ophthalmopathy and Graves' hyperthyroidism. In its sample, this clonotype was seen many times. CDR1 and CDR2 from the germline V gene are MDHEN and SYDVKM. CDR3 length: 16 amino acids. Trimming took 6 bases from V and 2 from J, leaving 14 bases between them. The sequenced template was RNA, covering the TCR beta CDR3 region. HTBI primers were employed in first-round RT-PCR, then a second-round multiplex PCR followed. Via MiXCR, TCRdb re-called the multiplex PCR reads, giving one row per CDR3 protein. The sample includes 400,000 or so distinct CDR3 sequences, approximately 17% of them seen just once. Physicians reached a diagnosis by relying on clinical symptoms, serum thyroxine, TRAb, thyroid ultrasound and orbital computed tomography.

The sequenced sample consisted of peripheral blood. The rearrangement joins TRBV28 to TRBJ2-6; D might be TRBD1 or TRBD2, each matching 6 bases. The TCR originated in an adult woman with stable Graves' hyperthyroidism. The CDR3 sequence is CASRPQGTAGANVLTF. DNA for the CDR3: TGTGCCAGCAGGCCTCAGGGGACTGCTGGGGCCAACGTCCTGACTTTC.